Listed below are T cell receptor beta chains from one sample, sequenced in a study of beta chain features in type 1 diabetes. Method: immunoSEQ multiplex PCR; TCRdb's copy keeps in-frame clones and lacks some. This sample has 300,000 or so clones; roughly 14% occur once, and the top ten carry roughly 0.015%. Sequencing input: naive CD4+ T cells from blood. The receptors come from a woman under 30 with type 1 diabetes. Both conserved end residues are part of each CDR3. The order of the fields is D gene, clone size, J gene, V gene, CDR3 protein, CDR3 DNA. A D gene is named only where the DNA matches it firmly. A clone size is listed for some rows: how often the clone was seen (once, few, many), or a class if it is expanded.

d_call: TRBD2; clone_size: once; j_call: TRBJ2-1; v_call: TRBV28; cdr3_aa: CASSITSGRGNEQFF; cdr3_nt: TGTGCCAGCAGTATAACTAGCGGGAGGGGAAATGAGCAGTTCTTC
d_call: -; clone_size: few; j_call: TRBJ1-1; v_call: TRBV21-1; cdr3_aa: CASSNRSGQTNTEAFF; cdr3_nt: TGTGCCAGCAGCAACCGCTCGGGACAGACGAACACTGAAGCTTTCTTT
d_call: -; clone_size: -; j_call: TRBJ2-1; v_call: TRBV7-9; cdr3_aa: CASSLASGRLGGNEQFF; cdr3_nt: TGTGCCAGCAGCCTAGCGTCTGGCAGGCTAGGGGGCAATGAGCAGTTCTTC
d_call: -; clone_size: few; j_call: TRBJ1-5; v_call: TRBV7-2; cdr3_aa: CASSLRVSSDQPQHF; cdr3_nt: TGTGCCAGCAGTCTCAGGGTTTCCTCAGATCAGCCCCAGCATTTT
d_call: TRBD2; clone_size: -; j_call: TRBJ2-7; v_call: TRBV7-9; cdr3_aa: CASSFTSGSLGSREQYF; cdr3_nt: TGTGCCAGCAGCTTCACTAGCGGGAGCCTCGGGTCGAGAGAGCAGTACTTC
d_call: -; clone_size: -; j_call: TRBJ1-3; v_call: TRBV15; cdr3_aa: CATSGRRSGNTIYF; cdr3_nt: TGTGCCACCAGCGGCAGGCGCTCTGGAAACACCATATATTTT
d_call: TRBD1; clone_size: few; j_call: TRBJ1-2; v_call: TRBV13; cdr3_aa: CASSLTWTGNYGYTF; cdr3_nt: TGTGCCAGCAGCTTAACCTGGACAGGAAACTATGGCTACACCTTC
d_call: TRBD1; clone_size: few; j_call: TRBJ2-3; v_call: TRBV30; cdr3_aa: CAWNKDRGLDTQYF; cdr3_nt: TGTGCCTGGAACAAGGACAGGGGGCTAGATACGCAGTATTTT
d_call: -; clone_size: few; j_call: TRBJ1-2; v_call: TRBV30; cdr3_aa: CAWSSKYGYTF; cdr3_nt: TGTGCCTGGAGTTCCAAATATGGCTACACCTTC
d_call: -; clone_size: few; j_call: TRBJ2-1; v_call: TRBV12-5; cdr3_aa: CASGFPGYEQFF; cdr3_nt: TGTGCTAGTGGTTTCCCAGGCTATGAGCAGTTCTTC
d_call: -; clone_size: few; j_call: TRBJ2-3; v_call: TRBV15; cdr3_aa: CATSASGWDRTDTQYF; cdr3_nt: TGTGCCACCAGCGCCTCGGGATGGGATCGCACAGATACGCAGTATTTT
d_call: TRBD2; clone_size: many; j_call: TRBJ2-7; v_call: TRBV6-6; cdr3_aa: CATLGLAGSEQYF; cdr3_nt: TGTGCCACCCTCGGACTAGCGGGGAGCGAGCAGTACTTC
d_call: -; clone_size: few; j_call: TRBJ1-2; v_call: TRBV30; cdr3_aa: CAWSVRTGRLGGYTF; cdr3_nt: TGTGCCTGGAGTGTCCGGACTGGACGGCTGGGTGGCTACACCTTC
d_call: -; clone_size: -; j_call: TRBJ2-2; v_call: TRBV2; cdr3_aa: CASRLAPNTGELFF; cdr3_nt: TGTGCCAGCAGACTAGCCCCAAACACCGGGGAGCTGTTTTTT
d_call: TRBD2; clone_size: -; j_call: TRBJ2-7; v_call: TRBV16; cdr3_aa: CATRARLAGDEQYF; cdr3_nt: TGTGCCACCCGAGCCCGACTAGCGGGGGACGAGCAGTACTTC
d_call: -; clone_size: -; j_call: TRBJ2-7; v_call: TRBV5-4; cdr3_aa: CASSLSGSGRAYEQYF; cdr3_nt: TGTGCCAGCAGCTTGAGCGGCTCGGGCAGAGCCTACGAGCAGTACTTC
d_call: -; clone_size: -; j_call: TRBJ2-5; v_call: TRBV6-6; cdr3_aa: CASSHRLKETQYF; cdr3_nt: TGTGCCAGCAGTCATCGACTTAAAGAGACCCAGTACTTC
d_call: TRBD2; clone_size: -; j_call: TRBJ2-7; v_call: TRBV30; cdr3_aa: CAWSVRGGLYEQYF; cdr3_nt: TGTGCCTGGAGTGTCCGGGGGGGCCTCTACGAGCAGTACTTC
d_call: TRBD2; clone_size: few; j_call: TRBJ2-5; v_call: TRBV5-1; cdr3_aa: CASSLYSQAGKEETQYF; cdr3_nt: TGCGCCAGCAGCTTGTACTCCCAAGCGGGAAAGGAAGAGACCCAGTACTTC
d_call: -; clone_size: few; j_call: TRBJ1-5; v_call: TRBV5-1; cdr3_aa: CASSLTAGGNQPQHF; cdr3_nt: TGCGCCAGCAGCTTGACTGCGGGGGGGAATCAGCCCCAGCATTTT
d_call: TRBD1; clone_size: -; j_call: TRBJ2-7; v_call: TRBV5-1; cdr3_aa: CASSLRGQGYEQYF; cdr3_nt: TGCGCCAGCAGCTTGAGGGGGCAGGGGTACGAGCAGTACTTC
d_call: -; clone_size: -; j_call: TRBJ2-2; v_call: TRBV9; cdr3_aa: CASSVGQLNTGELFF; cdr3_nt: TGTGCCAGCAGCGTAGGACAGCTAAACACCGGGGAGCTGTTTTTT
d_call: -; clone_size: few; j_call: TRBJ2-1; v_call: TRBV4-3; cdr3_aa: CASSLEISRPSDEQFF; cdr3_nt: TGCGCCAGCAGCCTAGAAATTAGTAGACCCAGCGATGAGCAGTTCTTC
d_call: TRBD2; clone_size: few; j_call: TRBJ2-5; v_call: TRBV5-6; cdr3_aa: CASSVRTSGEETQYF; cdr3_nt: TGTGCCAGCAGCGTCCGGACTAGCGGGGAAGAGACCCAGTACTTC
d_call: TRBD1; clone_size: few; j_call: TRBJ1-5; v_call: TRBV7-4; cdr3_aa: CASSIGQGDRQPQHF; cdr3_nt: TGTGCCAGCAGCATTGGACAGGGGGACCGTCAGCCCCAGCATTTT